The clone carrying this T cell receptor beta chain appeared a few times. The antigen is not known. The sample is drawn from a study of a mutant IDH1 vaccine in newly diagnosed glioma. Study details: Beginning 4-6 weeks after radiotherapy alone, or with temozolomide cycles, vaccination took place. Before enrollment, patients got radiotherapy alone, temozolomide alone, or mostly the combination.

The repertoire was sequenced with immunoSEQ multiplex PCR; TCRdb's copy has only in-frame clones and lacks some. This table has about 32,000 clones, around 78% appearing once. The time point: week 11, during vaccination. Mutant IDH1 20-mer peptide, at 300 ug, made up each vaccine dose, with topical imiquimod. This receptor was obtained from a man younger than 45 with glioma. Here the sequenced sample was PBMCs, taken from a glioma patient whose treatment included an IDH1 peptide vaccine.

CDR3 sequence (DNA): TGTGCCAGCAGCCTGACTCGGGCGACAGAAGCTTTCTTT. Residues: CASSLTRATEAFF. The V gene is TRBV7-3, the J gene TRBJ1-1; D is unresolved. The CDR3 totals 13 residues. Trimming removed 5 bases from V and 8 bases from J, with 15 bases in between. CDR1 is SGHTA and CDR2 is FQGTGA in the germline V gene.